The 30 T cell receptor beta chains presented below share a single source sample, sequenced in a study of identical twins. TCRdb passed the 5' RACE reads through MiXCR, listing each CDR3 protein once. This repertoire shows 750,000 to 950,000 distinct CDR3 sequences, approximately 13% found once; its top ten account for around 1.6%. These same records also appear under a second study, on yellow fever vaccine responses in identical twins.

The specimen was PBMCs. These receptors originate from a young woman in good health.

This clonotype was picked up a small number of times. This chain links TRBV7-9 with TRBJ1-2; unclear D gene. The CDR3 length is 15 residues. Between the trimmed V and J ends, which lost 2 bases and 6 bases, there was a span of 16 bases. Looked up from germline, CDR1 is SEHNR and CDR2 is FQNEAQ (reference sequence). The DNA of the CDR3 is TGTGCCAGCAGCTTATCACAGCTGTTATCCGATGGCTACACCTTC. Its translation: CASSLSQLLSDGYTF.

The chain carries TRBV7-4 and TRBJ2-1, with 13 bases matching TRBD2. The CDR3 is made up of 18 amino acids. Trimming took 11 bases from V and 5 from J; bases not matched to a gene: 18. The germline V gene has CDR1 SGHVT and CDR2 SQSDAQ. The CDR3 here is CAFSSGTSGISPHNEQFF. The CDR3 DNA is TGTGCCTTCAGCTCCGGGACTAGCGGGATCTCGCCCCACAATGAGCAGTTCTTC.

This clonotype was seen at least ten times. CDR3 nucleotide sequence: TGTGCCAGCAGCTTAATCAGCGATGAGCAGTTCTTC. Its protein is CASSLISDEQFF. The rearrangement links TRBV7-9 to TRBJ2-1; no reliable D call. There are 12 residues in the CDR3. Germline V gene lookup returns CDR1 SEHNR and CDR2 FQNEAQ (reference sequence). The V end was cut by 2 bases, the J end by 8 bases, with 7 bases between.

The chain couples TRBV7-3 to TRBJ2-1; TRBD2 matches at 7 bases. J lost 3 bases, V lost 5 bases, and 10 bases had no gene match. The V gene's germline CDR1 is SGHTA and CDR2 FQGTGA. The CDR3 is 16 residues long. CDR3 nucleotides: TGTGCCAGCAGCCCTGGGGAGGGCTTTGACTACAATGAGCAGTTCTTC. It yields the protein CASSPGEGFDYNEQFF.

This clonotype showed up just a few times. The chain is built from TRBV24-1 and TRBJ1-3, with D perhaps matching TRBD1 (6 bases). Germline V CDR1 and CDR2: KGHDR, SFDVKD. Trimming shortened V by 3 bases and J by 4 bases, and 6 bases separated the two germline ends. The CDR3 totals 13 residues. The CDR3 nucleotides read TGTGCCACCAGTGATGACAGGGGAAACACCATATATTTT. This codes for CATSDDRGNTIYF.

This chain uses TRBV14 with TRBJ2-7; TRBD2 matches 7 bases. Per the germline V gene, CDR1 is SGHDN and CDR2 is FVKESK. Trimming cost V 4 bases and J 0 bases; bases outside gene matches: 15. This CDR3 region has 18 residues. CDR3 DNA: TGTGCCAGCAGCCCCCTAGGTAAGGATCGCGGGGGCTCCTACGAGCAGTACTTC. The encoded protein is CASSPLGKDRGGSYEQYF. Combining the CDR3 with reference TRBV14 and TRBJ2-7 gives the whole variable domain EAGVTQFPSHSVIEKGQTVTLRCDPISGHDNLYWYRRVMGKEIKFLLHFVKESKQDESGMPNNRFLAERTGGTYSTLKVQPAELEDSGVYFCASSPLGKDRGGSYEQYFGPGTRLTVT.

The V and J genes are TRBV11-1 and TRBJ2-1; unclear D gene. CDR3 size: 17 residues. Germline V CDR1 and CDR2: SGHAT, FQDESV (reference sequence). V lost 2 bases and J lost 4, with 18 bases in between. The CDR3: CASSLSREPPLYNEQFF. The CDR3 DNA follows: TGTGCCAGCAGCTTATCCCGCGAGCCGCCTCTTTACAATGAGCAGTTCTTC.

This rearrangement joins TRBV12-5 to TRBJ1-1; no reliable D call. This CDR3 is built from 11 residues. Germline values: CDR1 LGHNT, CDR2 FRNRAP. V lost 3 bases, J lost 10 bases, and 9 bases lay in between. The CDR3 region has the DNA TGTGCTAGTGGTTTTGATAGGACAGCTTTCTTT. It specifies CASGFDRTAFF. The complete variable domain, with remaining parts taken from reference TRBV12-5 and TRBJ1-1, reads DARVTQTPRHKVTEMGQEVTMRCQPILGHNTVFWYRQTMMQGLELLAYFRNRAPLDDSGMPKDRFSAEMPDATLATLKIQPSEPRDSAVYFCASGFDRTAFFGQGTRLTVV.

This clonotype was observed at least ten times. V gene TRBV7-8 combines with J gene TRBJ2-7; a possible D gene is TRBD2 (5 bases). V was pared by 3 bases and J by 6 bases, with 9 bases between. This CDR3 comprises 12 residues. Germline loops: CDR1 SGHVS, CDR2 FQNEAQ. The CDR3 nucleotides read TGTGCCAGCAGCTTGGCCCGGGGCGAGCAGTACTTC. It translates to CASSLARGEQYF.

This chain joins TRBV20-1 and TRBJ2-3; tentative D call: TRBD2 (5 bases). CDR3 size: 13 residues. Germline loops: CDR1 DFQATT, CDR2 SNEGSKA (reference sequence). Deletions cut 6 bases from V and 8 bases from J, with 18 bases between. CDR3 nucleotide sequence: TGCAGTGCCTCCCTGTTGGAGGCGCGTACGCAGTATTTT. It yields the protein CSASLLEARTQYF.

V is TRBV20-1 and J is TRBJ2-3; TRBD2 agrees at 14 bases. CDR3 length: 16 residues. J was trimmed by 1 base and V by 1 base; bases with no gene match: 1. Germline V lookup: CDR1 DFQATT, CDR2 SNEGSKA (reference sequence). The chain's CDR3 is CSARGGLAGGTDTQYF. CDR3 nucleotide sequence: TGCAGTGCTAGAGGGGGACTAGCGGGAGGCACAGATACGCAGTATTTT.

This clonotype showed up just a few times. This chain uses TRBV12-3 or TRBV12-4 with TRBJ1-5; 10 bases are a match to TRBD1. Trimming took 1 base from V and 7 from J; bases not matched to a gene: 4. The CDR3 spans 15 residues. Here the CDR3 DNA reads TGTGCCAGCAGTTTAGGGGGGACAGGGGCCCAGCCCCAGCATTTT. It codes for CASSLGGTGAQPQHF.

The chain combines TRBV6-5 with TRBJ1-6, with a weak D call TRBD1 (5 bases). The germline gives CDR1 MNHEY, CDR2 SVGAGI. Trimming took 2 bases from V and 9 from J, leaving 11 bases between them. This CDR3 region has 14 residues. CDR3 DNA: TGTGCCAGCAGTTACGGGGGGTTCAGTTCACCCCTCCACTTT. Translation gives CASSYGGFSSPLHF.

The chain links TRBV28 to TRBJ2-3, with D possibly matching TRBD2 (6 bases). The CDR3 extends over 15 amino acids. Germline V gives CDR1 MDHEN, CDR2 SYDVKM. The V end lost 7 bases, the J end lost 0 bases, and 14 bases lay between the germline ends. In DNA form, the CDR3 reads TGTGCCAGCATGATAGCGGCGGGGAGCACAGATACGCAGTATTTT. This encodes CASMIAAGSTDTQYF.

V and J are TRBV20-1 and TRBJ1-5, with 9 bases that match TRBD1. Germline values: CDR1 DFQATT, CDR2 SNEGSKA (reference sequence). The CDR3 covers 12 residues. Unmatched junction bases numbered 0, after V lost 5 bases and J lost 4 bases. This CDR3 is CSAGTGNQPQHF. The CDR3 coding sequence is TGCAGTGCTGGGACAGGGAATCAGCCCCAGCATTTT.

Concerning this clonotype itself: One end of the junction varies from germline; a read error may be responsible. Here the CDR3 DNA reads TGTGCCAGCAGTGTCGGGCAGGGTGAAACTTTCTTT. It encodes CASSVGQGETFF. The chain couples TRBV2 to TRBJ1-1; possible D gene TRBD1, 5 bases. This CDR3 is built from 12 residues. Germline loops: CDR1 SNHLY, CDR2 FYNNEI.

About this clonotype: Relative to the germline gene, one junction end is altered; a read error may explain this. V is TRBV20-1 and J is TRBJ2-7; 7 bases match TRBD2. Germline V lookup: CDR1 DFQATT, CDR2 SNEGSKA (reference sequence). This CDR3 region has 13 residues. The CDR3 sequence is CSAPGGSLYEHYF. CDR3 nucleotides: TGCAGTGCCCCGGGCGGGAGTCTTTACGAGCACTACTTC.

This clonotype has only a few counts. This chain links TRBV4-1 with TRBJ2-7; no clear D gene. The germline CDR1 and CDR2 sequences are MGHRA and YSYEKL. The V end was cut by 1 base, the J end by 5 bases, with 15 bases between. This CDR3 has 15 amino acids. In DNA, the CDR3 is TGCGCCAGCAGCCAAGGCCCCAATCTCGTGGACGAGCAGTACGTC. This sequence encodes CASSQGPNLVDEQYV.

The rearrangement uses TRBV27 and TRBJ2-1; 9 bases align to TRBD1. V trimming: 6 bases; J trimming: 9 bases; junction bases outside the gene matches: 12. The CDR3 spans 15 residues. Germline-derived CDR1 and CDR2 are MNHEY and SMNVEV (reference sequence). The CDR3 is CASSRSGQGESEQFF. In DNA form, the CDR3 reads TGTGCCAGCAGCCGCTCGGGACAGGGAGAGAGTGAGCAGTTCTTC.

The chain employs TRBV12-3 or TRBV12-4 and TRBJ2-7; 9 nucleotides agree with TRBD1. CDR3 length: 14 residues. V was pared by 5 bases and J by 6 bases, with 8 bases of the junction left unmatched. The CDR3 loop reads CASSQQGAPREQYF. The CDR3 DNA follows: TGTGCCAGCAGTCAACAGGGGGCGCCCCGCGAGCAGTACTTC.

This clonotype was counted ten times or more. The V call is TRBV15, the J call TRBJ2-3, with D maybe TRBD2 (5 bases). Per the germline V gene, CDR1 is LNHNV and CDR2 is YYDKDF (reference sequence). The length of the CDR3 is 13 residues. The ends were cut back, 9 bases at V and 2 bases at J, with 12 bases in the middle. This CDR3 reads CATETGSTDTQYF. The CDR3 nucleotides read TGTGCCACAGAGACGGGGTCCACAGATACGCAGTATTTT. Full variable domain (rest looked up from reference TRBV15 and TRBJ2-3): DAMVIQNPRYQVTQFGKPVTLSCSQTLNHNVMYWYQQKSSQAPKLLFHYYDKDFNNEADTPDNFQSRRPNTSFCFLDIRSPGLGDTAMYLCATETGSTDTQYFGPGTRLTVL.

The chain recombines TRBV5-1 with TRBJ2-1; D remains unclear. CDR3 size: 15 residues. The germline V and J ends were trimmed by 0 bases and 2 bases, with 9 bases remaining between them. Germline CDR1 SGHRS, CDR2 YFSETQ. The CDR3 is CASSLVEDPYNEQFF. The DNA of the CDR3 is TGCGCCAGCAGCTTGGTTGAGGACCCCTACAATGAGCAGTTCTTC.

The chain recombines TRBV15 with TRBJ2-1; possible D gene TRBD2, 6 bases. This CDR3 spans 15 amino acids. With 5 bases removed from V and 8 bases from J, the gap between germline ends came to 19 bases. The germline V gene encodes CDR1 LNHNV and CDR2 YYDKDF (reference sequence). The CDR3: CATSFTSNNWDEQFF. CDR3 bases: TGTGCCACCAGCTTTACTAGCAACAACTGGGATGAGCAGTTCTTC.

The chain joins TRBV7-9 to TRBJ2-5, with no clear D. The CDR3 is 14 amino acids. The V and J ends lost 1 base and 5 bases respectively, with 11 bases between them. Germline-derived CDR1 and CDR2 are SEHNR and FQNEAQ (reference sequence). The CDR3 here is CASSLVLGWETQYF. In nucleotides, the CDR3 is TGTGCCAGCAGCTTAGTGCTGGGGTGGGAGACCCAGTACTTC.

This sequence joins TRBV25-1 and TRBJ2-5, with 11 bases that match TRBD2. The CDR3 runs to 15 residues. Germline CDR1 reads MGHDK; CDR2 reads SYGVNS. V gave up 7 bases and J gave up 0 bases; unmatched junction bases: 4. In nucleotides, the CDR3 is TGTGCCAGCATTGCTAGCGGGGGGCACCAAGAGACCCAGTACTTC. Residues: CASIASGGHQETQYF. Variable domain in full (rest from reference TRBV25-1 and TRBJ2-5): EADIYQTPRYLVIGTGKKITLECSQTMGHDKMYWYQQDPGMELHLIHYSYGVNSTEKGDLSSESTVSRIRTEHFPLTLESARPSHTSQYLCASIASGGHQETQYFGPGTRLLVL.

Ten or more counts support this clonotype. The gene calls are TRBV20-1 and TRBJ2-1, with D unresolved. There are 13 residues in the CDR3. V gave up 5 bases and J gave up 7 bases, with 15 bases separating them. The germline gives CDR1 DFQATT, CDR2 SNEGSKA (reference sequence). CDR3 amino acids: CSAGPVTYNEQFF. CDR3 DNA: TGCAGTGCTGGCCCCGTTACTTATAATGAGCAGTTCTTC.

The table lists this clonotype with many counts. The chain combines TRBV3-1 with TRBJ2-3; possible D gene TRBD1, 5 bases. This CDR3 is 16 amino acids long. The germline CDR1 and CDR2 sequences are LGHDT and YNNKEL (reference sequence). V lost 1 base and J lost 1, with 12 bases in between. In DNA form, the CDR3 reads TGTGCCAGCAGCCAAGGGGTACAGGCAGGCACAGATACGCAGTATTTT. Its protein product is CASSQGVQAGTDTQYF.

This clonotype occurred a few times. The chain employs TRBV27 and TRBJ2-7, with TRBD2 as a possible D gene (6 bases). V lost 4 bases and J 2 bases, leaving 15 bases between the germline ends. CDR1 and CDR2 from the germline V gene are MNHEY and SMNVEV (reference sequence). This CDR3 spans 15 amino acids. The CDR3 region has the DNA TGTGCCAGCAGTTCGGGGACTCCGAGGGCCTACGAGCAGTACTTC. It is translated as CASSSGTPRAYEQYF.

This clonotype was counted at least ten times. This chain joins TRBV12-3 or TRBV12-4 and TRBJ2-7; TRBD1 matches 7 bases. V was clipped by 4 bases and J by 5 bases; unmatched bases: 11. CDR3 length: 15 amino acids. The CDR3 spells CASSSMAQGFNEQYV. For the CDR3, the DNA is TGTGCCAGCAGTTCCATGGCACAGGGGTTCAACGAGCAGTACGTC.

The table lists this clonotype with many counts. The chain has TRBV10-1 and TRBJ2-1; D is unresolved. V was clipped by 0 bases and J by 11 bases, with 11 bases between them. The CDR3 sequence is 13 residues long. The germline V gene has CDR1 WNHNN and CDR2 SYGVQD (reference sequence). DNA of the CDR3: TGCGCCAGCAGTGAGTCGGATTCAACAAAGCAGTTCTTC. Residues: CASSESDSTKQFF.